This TCR beta chain was sequenced in a study of T-cell reconstitution after alpha-beta-depleted transplantation in children. Using unique molecular identifiers, the investigators prepared the TCRbeta library. TCRdb re-called the PCR reads through MiXCR, storing one row per CDR3 protein. The table lists approximately 350,000 distinct CDR3 sequences, 13% of them singletons, with about 4.5% in the top ten. This clonotype was counted ten times or more. Germline V gene sequence: CDR1 SQVTM, CDR2 ANQGSEA. V was shortened by 8 bases and J by 0 bases, with 8 bases between the two germline ends. The CDR3 extends over 13 amino acids.

The gene calls are TRBV29-1 and TRBJ2-6, with D possibly being TRBD2 (5 bases). This TCR was sampled from a human donor who donated a stem cell graft to a child with Fanconi anemia. The sample consisted of PBMCs, taken from the stem cell graft. The CDR3 spells CSTRDSGANVLTF. In DNA, the CDR3 is TGCAGCACGAGGGACTCTGGGGCCAACGTCCTGACTTTC.